This section outlines one TCR beta chain sequence together with its context. Its antigen remains unidentified. The sample is drawn from a study of cytotoxic CD8 clonotypes in ibrutinib-treated CLL. The study, taken as a whole, reports: Public clonotypes, rarely seen, contracted or held steady on treatment. Clonality measured at baseline exceeded age-matched healthy donors, tracking circulating CD8+ T-cell counts.

This CDR3 region has 15 residues. With 6 bases removed from V and 4 bases from J, the gap between germline ends came to 18 bases. Germline CDR1 is MNHEY and CDR2 is SVGAGI. With cryopreserved PBMCs as the source, 1.5 to 2.5 micrograms of genomic DNA went to TCR beta libraries. TCRdb's copy holds only in-frame clones and misses some; the assay was immunoSEQ multiplex PCR. The sample contains around 25,000 clones, approximately 70% of which appear only once. The TCR originated in a human donor with chronic lymphocytic leukemia. The chain employs TRBV6-5 and TRBJ1-2, with D possibly matching TRBD1 (5 bases). The specimen comprised PBMCs, sampled at disease progression, from a patient treated with ibrutinib. As DNA, the CDR3 is TGTGCCAGCAGACCGCTGGAGGGGCTCCCCTATGGCTACACCTTC. It specifies CASRPLEGLPYGYTF.